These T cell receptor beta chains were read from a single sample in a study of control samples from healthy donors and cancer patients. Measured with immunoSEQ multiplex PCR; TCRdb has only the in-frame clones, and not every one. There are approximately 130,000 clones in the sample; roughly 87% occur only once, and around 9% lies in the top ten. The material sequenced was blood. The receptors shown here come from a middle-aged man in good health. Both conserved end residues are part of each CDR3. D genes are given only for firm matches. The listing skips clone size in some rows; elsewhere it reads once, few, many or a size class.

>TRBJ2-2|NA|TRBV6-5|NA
TGTGCCAGCAGTTCGACAGGCTTGAACACCGGGGAGCTGTTTTTT
CASSSTGLNTGELFF
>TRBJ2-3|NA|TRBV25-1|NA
TGTGCCAGCAGTGGGTACCCTACGCAGTATTTT
CASSGYPTQYF
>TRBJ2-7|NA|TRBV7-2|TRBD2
TGTGCCAGCAGCTTAGGCGGGGGTGCCTACGAGCAGTACTTC
CASSLGGGAYEQYF
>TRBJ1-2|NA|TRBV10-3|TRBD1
TGTGCCATCAGCTACTCGCAGGGGGCGGGATCCTATGGCTACACCTTC
CAISYSQGAGSYGYTF
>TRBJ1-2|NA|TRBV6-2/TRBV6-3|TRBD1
TGTGCCAGCAGCCCTACAGGGGTGGGCTATGGCTACACCTTC
CASSPTGVGYGYTF
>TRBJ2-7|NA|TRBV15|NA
TGTGCCACCAGCAGAGACCTCCCCCCCCGCTACGAGCAGTACTTC
CATSRDLPPRYEQYF
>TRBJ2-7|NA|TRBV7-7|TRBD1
TGTGCCAGCAGCTTCGGGACAGGGGAGGTTTACGAGCAGTACTTC
CASSFGTGEVYEQYF
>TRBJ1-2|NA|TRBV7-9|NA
TGTGCCAGCAGCTTAGTGCGGTCTAACTATGGCTACACCTTC
CASSLVRSNYGYTF
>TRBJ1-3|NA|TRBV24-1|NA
TGTGCCACCAGTGATTCCAGCTCTGGAAACACCATATATTTT
CATSDSSSGNTIYF
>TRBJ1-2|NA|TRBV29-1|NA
TGCAGCGTCGACCCGCGAGGACCTTATGGCTACACCTTC
CSVDPRGPYGYTF
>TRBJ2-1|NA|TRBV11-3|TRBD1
TGTGCCAGCAGCTTAGAAACAGGGGGTAATGAGCAGTTCTTC
CASSLETGGNEQFF
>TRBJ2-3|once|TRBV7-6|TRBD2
TGTGCCAGCCAGACTAGCGGGGGGGCCAAAGATACGCAGTATTTT
CASQTSGGAKDTQYF
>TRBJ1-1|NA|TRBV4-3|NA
TGCGCCAGCAGCCACAACAGCTACAGGAACACTGAAGCTTTCTTT
CASSHNSYRNTEAFF
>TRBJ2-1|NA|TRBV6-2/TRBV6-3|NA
TGTGCCAGCAGTTACGGGTACAATGAGCAGTTCTTC
CASSYGYNEQFF
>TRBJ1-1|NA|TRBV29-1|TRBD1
TGCAGCACCAGACAGGGGGCAGCCACTGAAGCTTTCTTT
CSTRQGAATEAFF
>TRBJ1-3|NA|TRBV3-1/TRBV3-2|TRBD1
TGTGCCAGCAGCCAAGAGCCCGACAGGGTCTCCGGAAACACCATATATTTT
CASSQEPDRVSGNTIYF
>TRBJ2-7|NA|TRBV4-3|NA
TGCGCCAGCAGCCAAGAGGGTGGAGGTCGGTCCTACGAGCAGTACTTC
CASSQEGGGRSYEQYF
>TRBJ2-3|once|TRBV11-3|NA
TGTGCCAGCAGCCCCACCACTAATACGCAGTATTTT
CASSPTTNTQYF
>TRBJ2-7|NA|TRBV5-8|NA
TGTGCCAGCAGCTTGGAAGGGGGTCCCTACGAGCAGTACTTC
CASSLEGGPYEQYF
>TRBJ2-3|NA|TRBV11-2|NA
TGTGCCAGCAGCTCCCTTTCGTGGGACTTCTCTAGCACAGATACGCAGTATTTT
CASSSLSWDFSSTDTQYF
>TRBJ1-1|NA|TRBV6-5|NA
TGTGCCAGCAGTCATACGGACGGGAACACTGAAGCTTTCTTT
CASSHTDGNTEAFF
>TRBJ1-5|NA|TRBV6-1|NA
TGTGCCAGCAGTGCCCCGATTGGAGGCGGACAAGGGCAGCCCCAGCATTTT
CASSAPIGGGQGQPQHF